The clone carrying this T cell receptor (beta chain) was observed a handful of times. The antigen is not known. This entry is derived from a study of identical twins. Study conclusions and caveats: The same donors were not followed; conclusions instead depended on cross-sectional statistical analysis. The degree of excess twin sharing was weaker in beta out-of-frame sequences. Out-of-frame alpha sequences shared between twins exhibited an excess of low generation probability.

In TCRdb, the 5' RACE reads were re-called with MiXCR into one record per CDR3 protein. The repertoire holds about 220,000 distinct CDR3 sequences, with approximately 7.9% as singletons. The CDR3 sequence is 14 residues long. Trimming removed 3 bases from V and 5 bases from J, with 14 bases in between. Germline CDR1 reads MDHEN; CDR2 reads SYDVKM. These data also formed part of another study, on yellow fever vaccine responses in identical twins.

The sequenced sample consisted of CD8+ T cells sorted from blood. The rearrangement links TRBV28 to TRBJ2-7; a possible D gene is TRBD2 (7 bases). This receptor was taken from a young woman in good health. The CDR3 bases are TGTGCCAGCAGTTTCACCGGGGGGCTTAACGAGCAGTACTTC. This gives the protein CASSFTGGLNEQYF.